This entry is about one T cell receptor beta chain. These data belong to a study of blood T cell repertoires in COVID-19. Study at large: Nucleic acid was either cDNA or gDNA, and it came from T cells, B-cell-depleted T cells, or PBMCs.

Seattle's enrolled individuals joined amid active infection and were then monitored longitudinally. Germline CDR1 and CDR2: ENHRY and SYGVKD. Trimming took 0 bases from V and 6 from J; bases not matched to a gene: 11. The CDR3 is made up of 17 amino acids. Generated by immunoSEQ multiplex PCR, the TCRdb table keeps only in-frame clones and is missing some. Here the sample spans 45,000 to 70,000 clones, approximately 90% being singletons. Material: peripheral blood. This sequence originates from a woman aged 80 or older with COVID-19, enrolled during active disease. The genes are TRBV10-3 and TRBJ2-3, with TRBD2 identical over 8 bases. In nucleotides, the CDR3 is TGTGCCATCAGTGAGTCGTCCGAGCGGGGGAAGCAGGATACGCAGTATTTT. It translates to CAISESSERGKQDTQYF.